This T cell receptor beta chain was retrieved from a study of neoadjuvant anti-PD-1 for oral cavity cancer. Study-level information: Around day 43, patients without progression received a fourth nivolumab dose before surgery.

Findings and caveats of the study: Each response group had just a few patients in TCR analyses.

Comments on this clone: Its antigen is unknown.

The assay was immunoSEQ multiplex PCR, and TCRdb's table has in-frame clones only and misses some. The sample holds some 15,000 clones, about 70% seen once. The sample was PBMCs, taken before nivolumab (anti-PD-1) treatment. The TCR comes from a person aged 40 to 85 with oral cavity squamous cell carcinoma.

CDR3 amino acids: CASSAQGSHGYTF. CDR3 sequence (DNA): TGTGCCAGCAGTGCTCAGGGGTCACATGGCTACACCTTC. V and J are TRBV7-9 and TRBJ1-2; a weak D match, TRBD1 (6 bases). The CDR3 runs to 13 residues. CDR1 and CDR2 from the germline V gene are SEHNR and FQNEAQ (reference sequence). V was shortened by 6 bases and J by 6 bases, with 14 bases between the two germline ends.